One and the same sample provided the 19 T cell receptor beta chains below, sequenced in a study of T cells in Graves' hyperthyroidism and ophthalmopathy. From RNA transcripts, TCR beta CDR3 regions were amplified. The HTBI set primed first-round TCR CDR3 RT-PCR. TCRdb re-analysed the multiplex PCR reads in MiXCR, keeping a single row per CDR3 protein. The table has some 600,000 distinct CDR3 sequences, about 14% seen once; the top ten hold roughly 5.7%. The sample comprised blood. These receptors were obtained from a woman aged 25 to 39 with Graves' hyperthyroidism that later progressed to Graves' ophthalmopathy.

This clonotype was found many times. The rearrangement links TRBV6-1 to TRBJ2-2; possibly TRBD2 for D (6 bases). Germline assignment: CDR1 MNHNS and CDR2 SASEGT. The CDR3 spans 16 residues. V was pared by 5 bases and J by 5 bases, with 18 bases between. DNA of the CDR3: TGTGCCAGCAGTTATGGCGGGATGGTGGGAACCGGGGAGCTGTTTTTT. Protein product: CASSYGGMVGTGELFF.

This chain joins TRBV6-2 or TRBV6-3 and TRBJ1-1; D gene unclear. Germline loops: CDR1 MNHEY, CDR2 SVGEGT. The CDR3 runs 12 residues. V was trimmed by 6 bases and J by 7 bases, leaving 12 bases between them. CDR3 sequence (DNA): TGTGCCAGCAGCTCCCGTTCGGGTGAAGCTTTCTTT. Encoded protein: CASSSRSGEAFF.

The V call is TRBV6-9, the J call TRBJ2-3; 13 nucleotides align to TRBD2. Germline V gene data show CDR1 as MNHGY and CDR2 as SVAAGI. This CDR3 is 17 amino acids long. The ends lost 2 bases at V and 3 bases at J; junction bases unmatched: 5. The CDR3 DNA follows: TGTGCCAGCAGTTATGGGACTAGCGGGACTCGGACAGATACGCAGTATTTT. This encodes CASSYGTSGTRTDTQYF.

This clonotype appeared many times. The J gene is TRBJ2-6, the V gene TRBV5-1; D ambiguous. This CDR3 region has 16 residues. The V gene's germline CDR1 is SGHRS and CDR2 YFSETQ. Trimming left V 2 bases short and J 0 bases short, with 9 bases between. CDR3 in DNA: TGCGCCAGCAGCTTTATACAAAACTCTGGGGCCAACGTCCTGACTTTC. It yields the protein CASSFIQNSGANVLTF. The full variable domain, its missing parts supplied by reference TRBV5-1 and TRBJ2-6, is KAGVTQTPRYLIKTRGQQVTLSCSPISGHRSVSWYQQTPGQGLQFLFEYFSETQRNKGNFPGRFSGRQFSNSRSEMNVSTLELGDSALYLCASSFIQNSGANVLTFGAGSRLTVL.

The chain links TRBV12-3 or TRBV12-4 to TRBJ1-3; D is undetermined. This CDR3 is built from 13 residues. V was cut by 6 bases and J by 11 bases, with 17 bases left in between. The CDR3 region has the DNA TGTGCCAGCAGGTCGCTACCGACTATACCCATATATTTT. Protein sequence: CASRSLPTIPIYF.

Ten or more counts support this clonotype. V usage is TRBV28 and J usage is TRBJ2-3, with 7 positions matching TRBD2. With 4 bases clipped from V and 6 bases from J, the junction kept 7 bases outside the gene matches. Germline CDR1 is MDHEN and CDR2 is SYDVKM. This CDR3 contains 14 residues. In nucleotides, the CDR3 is TGTGCCAGCAGTTCACTAGCGAGGGGCGATACGCAGTATTTT. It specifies CASSSLARGDTQYF.

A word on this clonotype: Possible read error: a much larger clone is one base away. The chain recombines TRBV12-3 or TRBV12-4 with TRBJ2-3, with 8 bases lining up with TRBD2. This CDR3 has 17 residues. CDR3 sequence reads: CASSSSGRGGLRDKQYF. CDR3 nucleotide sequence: TGTGCCAGCAGTTCTAGTGGACGGGGGGGGCTAAGGGATAAGCAGTATTTT.

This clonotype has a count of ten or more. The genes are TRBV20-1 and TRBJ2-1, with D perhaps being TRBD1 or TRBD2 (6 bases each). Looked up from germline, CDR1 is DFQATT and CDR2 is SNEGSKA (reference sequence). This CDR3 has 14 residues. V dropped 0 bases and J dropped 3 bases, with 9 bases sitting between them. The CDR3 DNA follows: TGCAGTGCTAGAGACGGGGGCAGCTACAATGAGCAGTTCTTC. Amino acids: CSARDGGSYNEQFF.

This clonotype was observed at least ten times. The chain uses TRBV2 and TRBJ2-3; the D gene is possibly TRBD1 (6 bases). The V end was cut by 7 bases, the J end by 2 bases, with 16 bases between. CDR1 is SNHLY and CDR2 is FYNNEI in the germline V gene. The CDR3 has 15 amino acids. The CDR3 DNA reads TGTGCCAGCATGCCGGACAGAGGTTTCACAGATACGCAGTATTTT. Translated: CASMPDRGFTDTQYF.

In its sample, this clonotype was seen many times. DNA for the CDR3: TGCAGCGTTGTGGGGAACACTGAAGCTTTCTTT. It codes for CSVVGNTEAFF. The chain joins TRBV29-1 to TRBJ1-1; D remains unclear. V lost 4 bases to trimming and J lost 1 base, with 4 bases between them. This CDR3 is 11 amino acids long. The germline gives CDR1 SQVTM, CDR2 ANQGSEA.

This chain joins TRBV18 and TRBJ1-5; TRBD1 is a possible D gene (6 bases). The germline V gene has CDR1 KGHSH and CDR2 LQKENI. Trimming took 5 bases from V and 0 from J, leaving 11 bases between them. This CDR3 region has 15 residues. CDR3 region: CASSNQGNSNQPQHF. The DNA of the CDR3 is TGTGCCAGCTCAAACCAGGGGAATAGCAATCAGCCCCAGCATTTT.

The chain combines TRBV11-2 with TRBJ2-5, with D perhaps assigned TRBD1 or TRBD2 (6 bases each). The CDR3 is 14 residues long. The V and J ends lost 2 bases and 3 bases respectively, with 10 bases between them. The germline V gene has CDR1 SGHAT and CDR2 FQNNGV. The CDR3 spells CASSLFRGEETQYF. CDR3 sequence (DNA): TGTGCCAGCAGCTTATTTAGGGGGGAAGAGACCCAGTACTTC.

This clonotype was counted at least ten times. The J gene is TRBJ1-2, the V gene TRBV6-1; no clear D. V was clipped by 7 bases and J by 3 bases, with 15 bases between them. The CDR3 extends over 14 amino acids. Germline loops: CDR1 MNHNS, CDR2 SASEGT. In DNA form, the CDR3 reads TGTGCCAGCACCAACCCCGGGAGCTACTATGGCTACACCTTC. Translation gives CASTNPGSYYGYTF.

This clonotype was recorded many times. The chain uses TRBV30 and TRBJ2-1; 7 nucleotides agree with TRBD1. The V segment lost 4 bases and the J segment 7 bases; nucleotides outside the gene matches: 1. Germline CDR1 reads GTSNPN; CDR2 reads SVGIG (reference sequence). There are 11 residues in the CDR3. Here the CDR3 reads CAWTRGNEQFF. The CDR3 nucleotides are TGTGCCTGGACCAGGGGGAATGAGCAGTTCTTC.

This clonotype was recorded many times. The CDR3 sequence is CASSAPGAEQYF. CDR3 nucleotides: TGTGCCAGCAGTGCTCCCGGCGCCGAGCAGTACTTC. The J gene is TRBJ2-7, the V gene TRBV6-1; D uncertain. CDR3 length: 12 residues. Trimming removed 4 bases at V and 6 bases at J, with 10 bases between. Germline V CDR1 and CDR2: MNHNS, SASEGT.

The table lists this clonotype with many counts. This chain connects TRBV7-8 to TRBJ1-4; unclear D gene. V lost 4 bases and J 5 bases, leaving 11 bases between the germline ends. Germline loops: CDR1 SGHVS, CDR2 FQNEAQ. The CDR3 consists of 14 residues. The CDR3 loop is CASSSRSPNEKLFF. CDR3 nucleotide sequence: TGTGCCAGCAGCTCCAGATCCCCGAATGAAAAACTGTTTTTT.

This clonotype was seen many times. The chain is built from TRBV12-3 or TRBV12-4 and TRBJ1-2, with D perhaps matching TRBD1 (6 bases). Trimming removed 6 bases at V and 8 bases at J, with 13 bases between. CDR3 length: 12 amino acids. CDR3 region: CASSLQGRGYTF. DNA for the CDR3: TGTGCCAGCAGCTTGCAGGGGAGGGGCTACACCTTC.

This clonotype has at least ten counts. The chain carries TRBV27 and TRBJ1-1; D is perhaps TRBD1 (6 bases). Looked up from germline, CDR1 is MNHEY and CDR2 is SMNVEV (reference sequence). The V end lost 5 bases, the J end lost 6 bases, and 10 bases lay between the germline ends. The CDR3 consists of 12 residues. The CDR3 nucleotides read TGTGCCAGCAGTGCGGGGGGCGCTGAAGCTTTCTTT. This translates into CASSAGGAEAFF.

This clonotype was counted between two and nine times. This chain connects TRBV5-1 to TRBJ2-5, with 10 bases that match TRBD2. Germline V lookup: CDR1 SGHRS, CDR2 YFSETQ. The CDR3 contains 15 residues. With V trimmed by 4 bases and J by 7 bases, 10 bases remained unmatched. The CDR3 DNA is TGCGCCAGCAGCCCCCAGTCTAGCGGGAGAGGGACCCAGTACTTC. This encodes CASSPQSSGRGTQYF.